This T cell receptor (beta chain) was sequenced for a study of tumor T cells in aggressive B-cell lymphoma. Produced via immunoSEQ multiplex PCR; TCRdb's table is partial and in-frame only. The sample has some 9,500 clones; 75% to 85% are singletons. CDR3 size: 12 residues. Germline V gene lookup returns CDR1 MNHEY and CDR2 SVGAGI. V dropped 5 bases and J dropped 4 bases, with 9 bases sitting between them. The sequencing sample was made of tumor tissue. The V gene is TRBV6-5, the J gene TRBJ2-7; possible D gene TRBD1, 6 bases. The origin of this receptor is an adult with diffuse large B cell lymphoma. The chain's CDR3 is CASSIQGYEQYF. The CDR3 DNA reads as TGTGCCAGCAGTATACAGGGTTACGAGCAGTACTTC.